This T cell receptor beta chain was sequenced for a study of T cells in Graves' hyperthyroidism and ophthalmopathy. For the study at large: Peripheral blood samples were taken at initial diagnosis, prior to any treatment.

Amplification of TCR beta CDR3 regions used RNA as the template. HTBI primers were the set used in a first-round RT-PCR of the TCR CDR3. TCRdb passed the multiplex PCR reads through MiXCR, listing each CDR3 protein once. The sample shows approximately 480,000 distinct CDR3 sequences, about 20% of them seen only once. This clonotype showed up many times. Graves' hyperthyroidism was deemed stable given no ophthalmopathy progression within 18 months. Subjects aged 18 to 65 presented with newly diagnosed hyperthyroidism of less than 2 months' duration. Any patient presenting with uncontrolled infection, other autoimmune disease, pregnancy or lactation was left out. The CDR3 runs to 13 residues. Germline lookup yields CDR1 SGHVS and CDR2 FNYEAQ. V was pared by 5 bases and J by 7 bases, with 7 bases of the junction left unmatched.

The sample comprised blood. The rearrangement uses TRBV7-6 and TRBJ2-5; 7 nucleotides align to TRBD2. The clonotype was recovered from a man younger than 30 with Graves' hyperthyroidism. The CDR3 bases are TGTGCCAGCAGCGGAGGGACTATAGGGACCCAGTACTTC. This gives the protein CASSGGTIGTQYF. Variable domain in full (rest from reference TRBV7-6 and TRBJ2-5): GAGVSQSPRYKVTKRGQDVALRCDPISGHVSLYWYRQALGQGPEFLTYFNYEAQQDKSGLPNDRFSAERPEGSISTLTIQRTEQRDSAMYRCASSGGTIGTQYFGPGTRLLVL.